These T cell receptor beta chains were read from a single sample in a study of radiotherapy plus CTLA-4 blockade in lung cancer. Assay used: immunoSEQ multiplex PCR; TCRdb lists only in-frame clones, some missing. Among more than 90,000 clones listed, approximately 77% were seen once. Specimen: peripheral blood, collected from a patient treated with radiotherapy plus ipilimumab. The receptor set was obtained from a human donor with non-small cell lung cancer that progressed on radiotherapy plus ipilimumab. Some clones in this sample may be carry-over from other donors' samples. The CDR3 runs from the conserved cysteine through the conserved F or W. Each record gives: J gene, V gene, clone size, CDR3 length, CDR3 protein. Clone size appears in some rows only: once, few, many, or a class for an expanded clone.

J gene: TRBJ2-4
V gene: TRBV5-4
clone size: -
CDR3 length: 17
CDR3 protein: CASSPYPTGDAKNIQYF

J gene: TRBJ2-2
V gene: TRBV25-1
clone size: -
CDR3 length: 13
CDR3 protein: CASRYANTGELFF

J gene: TRBJ2-7
V gene: TRBV21-1
clone size: few
CDR3 length: 12
CDR3 protein: CASSKETGEQYF

J gene: TRBJ1-2
V gene: TRBV28
clone size: -
CDR3 length: 14
CDR3 protein: CASSIPGQSYGYTF

J gene: TRBJ2-3
V gene: TRBV2
clone size: -
CDR3 length: 14
CDR3 protein: CASSEVPWADTQYF

J gene: TRBJ2-1
V gene: TRBV27
clone size: -
CDR3 length: 13
CDR3 protein: CASSLTGSNEQFF

J gene: TRBJ1-2
V gene: TRBV27
clone size: -
CDR3 length: 17
CDR3 protein: CASSGLKGDRRDNGYTF

J gene: TRBJ1-6
V gene: TRBV9
clone size: -
CDR3 length: 13
CDR3 protein: CATSGSYNSPLHF

J gene: TRBJ1-1
V gene: TRBV11-2
clone size: -
CDR3 length: 13
CDR3 protein: CASSYPTGHEAFF

J gene: TRBJ1-1
V gene: TRBV9
clone size: once
CDR3 length: 17
CDR3 protein: CASSVVLGPQANTEAFF

J gene: TRBJ2-7
V gene: TRBV7-8
clone size: -
CDR3 length: 14
CDR3 protein: CASSLDRPAGEQYF

J gene: TRBJ2-7
V gene: TRBV6-5
clone size: -
CDR3 length: 12
CDR3 protein: CASSLPTWAAYF

J gene: TRBJ1-5
V gene: TRBV12-5
clone size: -
CDR3 length: 13
CDR3 protein: CASGLDWGRPQHF

J gene: TRBJ2-1
V gene: TRBV10-3
clone size: -
CDR3 length: 15
CDR3 protein: CAISEDSGGAAEQFF

J gene: TRBJ1-2
V gene: TRBV7-9
clone size: -
CDR3 length: 13
CDR3 protein: CASSLAGRDGYTF